This paragraph reports one T cell receptor (beta chain). Its antigen has not been determined. No clone much larger than this one lies a single base away; base qualities are absent. The data stem from a study of blood T cell repertoires in COVID-19 (dated by TCRdb to about 2020). Notes on the research overall: Samples from collaborators originated in the United States, Italy and Spain and spanned both the acute and convalescent phases of COVID-19. The material from the prospective study consisted of cDNA or gDNA derived from T cells, B-cell-depleted T cells, or PBMCs. Nearly every sample came with metadata listing a de-identified subject ID, COVID-19 status, age in years and sex. Where available, HLA class I and class II types were obtained from metadata supplied by the sample provider rather than from assay-based typing. A freely available public database, intended as a resource for researchers studying the immune response to SARS-CoV-2, is where the repertoires were released. The samples were drawn from two sources: the first 160 participants of the ongoing ImmuneRACE study, and fewer than 1,500 subjects contributed by 6 global collaborators. The dataset comprised deeply sampled blood TCRbeta repertoires from subjects exposed to, actively infected with, or recovered from COVID-19. Overall study outcomes, separate from this receptor: How much clinical and demographic metadata was included differed by source and by participant, and the metadata was provided uncurated.

The collaborating institutions used their own protocols to collect whole blood in K2EDTA tubes. For TCRbeta analysis, collaborators shipped samples in one of three forms: frozen whole blood, isolated PBMCs, or DNA extracted from either of those sample types. The immunoSEQ Assay, a bias-controlled multiplex PCR, was used to amplify TCRbeta CDR3 regions from genomic DNA. For the original study's pipeline: The number of nucleated cells in each sample was estimated from the amplification of reference gene primers within the assay. To quantify the absolute abundance of each unique TCRbeta CDR3 rearrangement, sequence reads were collapsed and filtered. For each sample, productive Simpson clonality was calculated by taking the square root of Simpson's diversity index across productive rearrangements. TCRdb carries this immuneACCESS record with in-frame sequences only. Its versions omit some clonotypes, under half of them owing to an unresolved V gene in the studies checked, with the rest unexplained. The DNA gave D and trimming, while V, J and clone size come from that table. The sample includes fewer than 500,000 clones, with 70% to 90% observed a single time. About 1.5% of the sample is in the top ten clones.

V loses 3 bases, J loses 12 bases, and the germline ends lie 12 bases apart. Via the germline V gene (reference sequence), CDR1 is LNHDA and CDR2 SQIVND. The CDR3 spans 12 residues, from the cysteine through the phenylalanine. Kept here is only the CDR3 DNA, which spans 36 bases and is read in frame from base 1. The V gene is TRBV19 and the J gene is TRBJ1-3; the D gene is unclear. Source material: peripheral blood. The source of this sequence is a woman in her 30s with active or convalescent COVID-19. The bases are TGTGCCAGTAGTATGGGAGGGAGCGGCATATATTTT. Its amino acids are CASSMGGSGIYF.